Presented here are 24 T cell receptor beta chains from one specimen sequenced in a study of spatial heterogeneity in lung cancer. This sample's time point: sample taken at primary tumor resection. Material for sequencing was whole RNA from tumor, nontumor lung or frozen PBMC, left unsorted. TCRdb called the 5' RACE reads again in MiXCR, with one record for every CDR3 protein. The table includes some 37,000 distinct CDR3 sequences, 5.2% detected once. Here the sequenced sample was PBMCs, taken at surgery. The receptors stem from a female donor with early-stage non-small cell lung cancer.

At least ten counts were recorded for this clonotype. One end of the junction is discordant with germline, which a read error may explain. CDR3 DNA: TGTGCCAGCAGTCAAGTAGGACACCTGAACACTGAAGCTTTCTTT. This translates into CASSQVGHLNTEAFF. This chain links TRBV14 with TRBJ1-1; D might be TRBD1 (5 bases). The CDR3 covers 15 residues. From germline, CDR1 is SGHDN and CDR2 FVKESK.

This clonotype was recorded a few times. The chain links TRBV7-6 to TRBJ2-7; D is perhaps TRBD2 (5 bases). V lost 5 bases to trimming and J lost 0 bases, with 14 bases between them. Germline CDR1 and CDR2: SGHVS and FNYEAQ. The CDR3 runs to 15 residues. CDR3 sequence reads: CASSLESGSSYEQYF. CDR3 in DNA: TGTGCCAGCAGCCTGGAGTCGGGGAGCTCCTACGAGCAGTACTTC.

The rearrangement joins TRBV7-2 to TRBJ1-5; 7 nucleotides align to TRBD1. Germline trimming cut 1 base from V and 0 bases from J; bases unmatched to any gene: 6. The CDR3 length is 17 residues. Per germline, CDR1 SGHTA and CDR2 FQGNSA. Here the CDR3 reads CASSLVGTDNSNQPQHF. In nucleotides, the CDR3 is TGTGCCAGCAGCTTAGTCGGGACAGATAATAGCAATCAGCCCCAGCATTTT.

The rearrangement links TRBV5-6 to TRBJ2-7, with D hard to call. The germline V gene has CDR1 SGHDT and CDR2 YYEEEE. V was shortened by 1 base and J by 0 bases, with 8 bases between the two germline ends. The CDR3 runs 14 residues. The chain's CDR3 is CASSLFAHSYEQYF. The CDR3, as DNA: TGTGCCAGCAGCTTGTTCGCCCACTCCTACGAGCAGTACTTC.

This clonotype has just a few counts. CDR3 protein: CASSVGYNSPLHF. The CDR3 coding sequence is TGTGCCAGCAGCGTTGGTTATAATTCACCCCTCCACTTT. The chain is built from TRBV9 and TRBJ1-6; D gene uncertain. Per the germline V gene, CDR1 is SGDLS and CDR2 is YYNGEE. V was cut by 2 bases and J by 4 bases, with 4 bases left in between. The CDR3 runs to 13 residues. Looking up the rest from reference TRBV9 and TRBJ1-6 gives the full variable domain: DSGVTQTPKHLITATGQRVTLRCSPRSGDLSVYWYQQSLDQGLQFLIQYYNGEERAKGNILERFSAQQFPDLHSELNLSSLELGDSALYFCASSVGYNSPLHFGNGTRLTVT.

This clonotype was recorded at least ten times. CDR3 loop: CASSPSNVALAEAFF. CDR3 DNA sequence: TGTGCCAGCTCACCCTCGAATGTTGCTTTGGCTGAAGCTTTCTTT. The chain recombines TRBV18 with TRBJ1-1, with D unresolved. The CDR3 covers 15 residues. Germline CDR1 KGHSH, CDR2 LQKENI. Trimming took off 3 bases at V and 6 bases at J, with 17 bases between the two ends.

The chain links TRBV10-3 to TRBJ2-5; perhaps TRBD2 as D (6 bases). In germline, CDR1 is ENHRY, CDR2 SYGVKD. The CDR3 extends over 16 amino acids. V was cut by 8 bases and J by 1 base, with 20 bases left in between. The CDR3 is CAIGVGSGAAQETQYF. The DNA for the CDR3 is TGTGCCATCGGGGTCGGGAGCGGAGCGGCCCAAGAGACCCAGTACTTC.

This clonotype was detected only a few times. The V gene is TRBV5-6, the J gene TRBJ2-1; tentative D call: TRBD1 (5 bases). The CDR3 is 15 residues long. Between the trimmed V and J ends, which lost 1 base and 5 bases, there was a span of 13 bases. Germline V lookup: CDR1 SGHDT, CDR2 YYEEEE. The chain's CDR3 is CASSLRQGLNNEQFF. CDR3 nucleotides: TGTGCCAGCAGCTTGAGGCAGGGCCTAAACAATGAGCAGTTCTTC.

This clonotype was counted at least ten times. The chain links TRBV10-3 to TRBJ2-6; 7 bases agree with TRBD2. Trimming at V came to 5 bases and at J to 1 base, leaving 8 bases not matched to a gene. The germline V gene encodes CDR1 ENHRY and CDR2 SYGVKD. The CDR3 length is 17 residues. CDR3 sequence: CAISPGRGGSGANVLTF. CDR3 coding DNA: TGTGCCATCAGTCCGGGGAGGGGAGGATCTGGGGCCAACGTCCTGACTTTC.

This clonotype was observed many times. V usage is TRBV28 and J usage is TRBJ2-5, with unresolved D. The CDR3 is made up of 14 amino acids. V gave up 4 bases and J gave up 0 bases, with 9 bases separating them. Germline V lookup: CDR1 MDHEN, CDR2 SYDVKM. The CDR3 spells CASSSPGHQETQYF. CDR3 coding DNA: TGTGCCAGCAGTTCTCCGGGCCACCAAGAGACCCAGTACTTC.

In this sample, this clonotype turned up many times. This chain joins TRBV7-2 and TRBJ2-1, with TRBD2 matching 12 bases. Trimming cost V 8 bases and J 4 bases; bases outside gene matches: 12. The CDR3 spans 17 residues. The V gene's germline CDR1 is SGHTA and CDR2 FQGNSA. CDR3 in amino acids: CASSSSRTSGEYNEQFF. The CDR3 bases are TGTGCCAGCTCCTCAAGTAGGACTAGCGGGGAGTACAATGAGCAGTTCTTC.

This clonotype was seen more than once but under ten times. V usage is TRBV15 and J usage is TRBJ1-1, with D unresolved. This CDR3 contains 15 residues. Germline V gene lookup returns CDR1 LNHNV and CDR2 YYDKDF (reference sequence). The germline V and J ends were trimmed by 0 bases and 0 bases, with 8 bases remaining between them. In nucleotides, the CDR3 is TGTGCCACCAGCAGAGATCCCCAGGTGAACACTGAAGCTTTCTTT. This translates into CATSRDPQVNTEAFF.

This clonotype was recorded a few times. The V call is TRBV20-1, the J call TRBJ2-3, with 9 bases lining up with TRBD2. V lost 0 bases and J lost 4; bases outside the gene matches: 8. The CDR3 length is 16 residues. CDR1 and CDR2 from the germline V gene are DFQATT and SNEGSKA (reference sequence). In nucleotides, the CDR3 is TGCAGTGCTAGAGATGACGGCGGGGGGGTGGCAGATACGCAGTATTTT. Translating it yields CSARDDGGGVADTQYF.

This clonotype was detected ten times or more. The chain carries TRBV20-1 and TRBJ2-7; D uncertain. This CDR3 has 12 residues. The germline V gene encodes CDR1 DFQATT and CDR2 SNEGSKA (reference sequence). Trimming stripped 0 bases from V and 3 bases from J, with 6 bases between. CDR3 sequence: CSAREKVYEQYF. CDR3 DNA sequence: TGCAGTGCTAGAGAGAAGGTCTACGAGCAGTACTTC.

This clonotype was seen many times. The CDR3 region is CASSRPKLNTGELFF. In DNA, the CDR3 is TGTGCCAGCAGTCGACCGAAACTGAACACCGGGGAGCTGTTTTTT. The V call is TRBV6-4, the J call TRBJ2-2, with D unclear. CDR3 length: 15 residues. V lost 5 bases and J 1 base, leaving 11 bases between the germline ends. In germline, CDR1 is MRHNA, CDR2 SNTAGT.

This clonotype has a count of ten or more. The chain couples TRBV28 to TRBJ1-1; D is uncertain. Germline-derived CDR1 and CDR2 are MDHEN and SYDVKM. The CDR3 spans 11 residues. Trimming removed 0 bases at V and 7 bases at J, with 3 bases between. The CDR3 loop reads CASSLWNEAFF. CDR3 nucleotides: TGTGCCAGCAGTTTATGGAATGAAGCTTTCTTT.

This clonotype occurred many times. The genes are TRBV9 and TRBJ2-7, with D unresolved. The V and J ends lost 4 bases and 0 bases respectively, with 14 bases between them. The CDR3 has 15 residues. Germline values: CDR1 SGDLS, CDR2 YYNGEE. CDR3 sequence reads: CASSPGGEPSYEQYF. The DNA of the CDR3 is TGTGCCAGCAGCCCCGGCGGAGAGCCCTCCTACGAGCAGTACTTC. Full variable domain (missing parts from reference TRBV9 and TRBJ2-7): DSGVTQTPKHLITATGQRVTLRCSPRSGDLSVYWYQQSLDQGLQFLIQYYNGEERAKGNILERFSAQQFPDLHSELNLSSLELGDSALYFCASSPGGEPSYEQYFGPGTRLTVT.

The sample holds many counts of this clonotype. This chain's CDR3 is CASRVARSGNTEAFF. The CDR3 DNA sequence: TGTGCCAGCAGAGTAGCCCGGTCGGGGAACACTGAAGCTTTCTTT. V gene TRBV6-1 combines with J gene TRBJ1-1; no clear D gene. Trimming cost V 6 bases and J 1 base, with 15 bases left between them. There are 15 residues in the CDR3. Germline V CDR1 and CDR2: MNHNS, SASEGT.

The V and J genes are TRBV5-4 and TRBJ2-2; D may be TRBD2 (6 bases). Trimming pared 1 base from V and 4 bases from J, leaving 8 bases between. In germline, CDR1 is SGHNT, CDR2 YYREEE (reference sequence). CDR3 size: 14 residues. The CDR3 region is CASSLPRGTGELFF. Written as DNA, the CDR3 is TGTGCCAGCAGCTTGCCGCGGGGCACCGGGGAGCTGTTTTTT.

This clonotype has ten or more counts. The chain has TRBV7-9 and TRBJ1-6; D gene ambiguous. This CDR3 contains 15 residues. Trimming left V 1 base short and J 9 bases short, with 13 bases between. CDR1 and CDR2 (germline): SEHNR, FQNEAQ (reference sequence). CDR3: CASSLVGRSTSPLHF. The DNA for the CDR3 is TGTGCCAGCAGCTTAGTCGGAAGGTCGACTTCACCCCTCCACTTT.

The genes are TRBV7-2 and TRBJ2-1; 14 nucleotides agree with TRBD2. The germline gives CDR1 SGHTA, CDR2 FQGNSA. The ends lost 4 bases at V and 2 bases at J; junction bases unmatched: 1. This CDR3 comprises 16 residues. This chain's CDR3 is CASSWGLAGAYNEQFF. In nucleotides, the CDR3 is TGTGCCAGCAGCTGGGGACTAGCGGGGGCCTACAATGAGCAGTTCTTC.

The chain joins TRBV15 to TRBJ2-7; D ambiguous. Per germline, CDR1 LNHNV and CDR2 YYDKDF (reference sequence). V lost 4 bases, J lost 4 bases, and 11 bases lay in between. The CDR3 totals 13 residues. The CDR3 reads CATSKALGYEQYF. DNA of the CDR3: TGTGCCACCAGCAAAGCGTTGGGGTACGAGCAGTACTTC.

This clonotype was counted ten times or more. The rearrangement uses TRBV6-6 and TRBJ2-7, with D possibly TRBD1 on 5 matching bases. Trimming shortened V by 5 bases and J by 0 bases, and 17 bases separated the two germline ends. Per the germline V gene, CDR1 is MNHNY and CDR2 is SVGAGI (reference sequence). The CDR3 is 16 amino acids. The CDR3 is CASSPDVWGYSYEQYF. The CDR3 DNA follows: TGTGCCAGCAGTCCCGATGTGTGGGGCTACTCCTACGAGCAGTACTTC.

The table lists this clonotype with many counts. J is TRBJ2-5 and V is TRBV18; the D call may be TRBD1 or TRBD2 (5 bases each). The CDR3 has 17 residues. In germline, CDR1 is KGHSH, CDR2 LQKENI. V shed 0 bases and J shed 5 bases, with 19 bases lying between them. CDR3 residues: CASSPPPAVGAGETQYF. DNA of the CDR3: TGTGCCAGCTCACCACCCCCCGCGGTAGGGGCGGGTGAGACCCAGTACTTC.